This T cell receptor (beta chain) was profiled in a study of cytomegalovirus exposure and HLA in healthy donors. TCRdb's copy holds only in-frame clones and misses some; the assay was immunoSEQ multiplex PCR. The sample records 150,000 to 200,000 clones, nearly 90% being singletons. V dropped 4 bases and J dropped 5; count of bases not matched to a gene: 8. The germline V gene has CDR1 SGHNT and CDR2 YENEEA. CDR3 length: 15 amino acids. The chain joins TRBV11-3 to TRBJ2-7; TRBD1 agrees at 10 bases. This clonotype was obtained from a man younger than 35 in good health and CMV-seropositive. The sequenced sample was PBMCs. The CDR3 DNA follows: TGTGCCAGCAGCTGGGCCGGGACAGGGGCCCACGAGCAGTACTTC. Translation: CASSWAGTGAHEQYF.